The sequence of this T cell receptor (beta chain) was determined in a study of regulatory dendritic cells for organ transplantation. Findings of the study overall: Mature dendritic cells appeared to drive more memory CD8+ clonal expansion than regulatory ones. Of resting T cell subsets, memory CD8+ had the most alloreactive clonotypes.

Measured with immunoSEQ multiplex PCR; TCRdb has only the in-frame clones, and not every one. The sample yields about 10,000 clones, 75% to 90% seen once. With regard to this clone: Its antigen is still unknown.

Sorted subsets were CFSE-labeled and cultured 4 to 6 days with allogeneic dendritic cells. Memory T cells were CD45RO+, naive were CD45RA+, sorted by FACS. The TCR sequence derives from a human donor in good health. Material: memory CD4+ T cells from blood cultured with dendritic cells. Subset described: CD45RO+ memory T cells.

Written as DNA, the CDR3 is TGTGCCAGCAGCTTAGCCGGACGGTCGAATGAAAAACTGTTTTTT. This codes for CASSLAGRSNEKLFF. The chain couples TRBV7-9 to TRBJ1-4; D ambiguous. Germline V gives CDR1 SEHNR, CDR2 FQNEAQ (reference sequence). This CDR3 has 15 residues. The V and J ends lost 0 bases and 5 bases respectively, with 10 bases between them.